This paragraph covers one T cell receptor (beta chain) sequence. This record comes from a study of blood T cell repertoires in COVID-19. This table comes from immunoSEQ multiplex PCR, and its TCRdb copy is limited to in-frame clones, with some not included. The sample carries roughly 34,000 clones, roughly 88% recorded once. Trimming cost V 5 bases and J 1 base; bases outside gene matches: 4. Germline lookup yields CDR1 MGHDK and CDR2 SYGVNS. The CDR3 is made up of 14 amino acids. The source material was peripheral blood. This sequence joins TRBV25-1 and TRBJ1-1; TRBD1 matches 7 bases. The clonotype originates from a man aged 60-69 years with active COVID-19. This CDR3 reads CASSRGTANTEAFF. The DNA for the CDR3 is TGTGCCAGCAGTCGAGGGACAGCGAACACTGAAGCTTTCTTT.